What follows describes a single T cell receptor beta chain. This specimen comes from a study of blood T cell repertoires in COVID-19. At the level of the study: Samples of COVID-19 (acute and convalescent) were obtained from the United States, Italy and Spain. PBMCs, B-cell-depleted T cells, or T cells provided the cDNA or gDNA that made up the material.

The CDR3 is made up of 14 amino acids. V was clipped by 3 bases and J by 7 bases; unmatched bases: 2. The germline CDR1 and CDR2 sequences are SGHTA and FQGTGA. In the original workflow: Counts of nucleated cells, estimated from reference gene primer amplification, were obtained. The repertoire was sequenced with immunoSEQ multiplex PCR; TCRdb's copy has only in-frame clones and lacks some. V and J calls and clone size are given by that table; D and trimming were obtained from the DNA. The sample holds 250,000 or so clones, about nine tenths seen once. The TCR sequence derives from a man aged 40-50 years with active or convalescent COVID-19. The V gene is TRBV7-3, the J gene TRBJ1-6; 8 positions agree with TRBD1. The sample consisted of peripheral blood. The CDR3 is CASSLTGVNSPLHF. The CDR3 coding sequence is TGTGCCAGCAGCTTGACAGGGGTCAATTCACCCCTCCACTTT.